This T cell receptor beta chain was found in a study of blood T cell repertoires in COVID-19. Overall study context: Specimens from acute and convalescent COVID-19 originated in the United States, Italy and Spain. T cells, B-cell-depleted T cells, or PBMCs provided the cDNA or gDNA that served as material.

CDR3 length: 14 residues. J gave up 5 bases and V 9 bases, and 10 bases lay outside the gene matches. Authors' analysis steps: Amplification with reference gene primers provided the estimates of nucleated cell counts. TCRdb's copy holds only in-frame clones and misses some; the assay was immunoSEQ multiplex PCR. V, J and clone size are those of that table, while D and trimming were read from the DNA. This table has roughly 250,000 clones, less than 90% appearing once. The chain links TRBV23-1 to TRBJ2-7, with 10 bases identical to TRBD2. TRBV23-1 is given ORF status, its function remaining uncertain. The source of this sequence is a woman between 35 and 50 years old who had recovered from COVID-19. Sequencing was done on a sample of peripheral blood. CDR3 DNA: TGCGCCAGTCCTAACTCCCTAGCGGGGGACGAGCAGTACTTC. Its translation: CASPNSLAGDEQYF.